This TCR beta chain was identified during a study of T-cell reconstitution after alpha-beta-depleted transplantation in children. This clonotype was recorded a few times. As it was prepared, the TCRbeta library received unique molecular identifiers. TCRdb reanalysed the PCR reads using MiXCR and keeps one entry per CDR3 protein. The sample yields approximately 980,000 distinct CDR3 sequences, about 30% seen once. The sample consisted of PBMCs, mostly from graft donor cells, taken 360 days after TCRalphabeta/CD19-depleted stem cell transplant. This clonotype was obtained from a boy younger than two who had a stem cell transplant for SCID, so the T cells may come from the graft donor.

CDR3 in amino acids: CSARDAWTEMNTEAFF. The CDR3 region has the DNA TGCAGTGCTAGAGATGCGTGGACAGAAATGAACACTGAAGCTTTCTTT. The genes are TRBV20-1 and TRBJ1-1, with a possible D match to TRBD1 (6 bases). Between the trimmed V and J ends, which lost 0 bases and 0 bases, there was a span of 14 bases. The CDR3 has 16 residues. CDR1 DFQATT and CDR2 SNEGSKA come from the germline V gene (reference sequence).